These 22 T cell receptor beta chains share one sample of origin, sequenced in a study of blood T cell repertoires in COVID-19. Clones were sequenced by immunoSEQ multiplex PCR, and TCRdb holds only the in-frame ones, with some missing. The sample shows about 400,000 clones, approximately 90% of them seen only once. Sequenced material: peripheral blood. These receptors came from a woman in her thirties with active or convalescent COVID-19.

The chain joins TRBV19 to TRBJ1-2; the D is unclear. CDR3 length equals 12 residues. V dropped 7 bases and J dropped 5 bases, with 11 bases sitting between them. Germline V gene sequence: CDR1 LNHDA, CDR2 SQIVND (reference sequence). CDR3 sequence reads: CASTLGLYGYTF. CDR3 in DNA: TGTGCCAGTACCCTTGGACTTTATGGCTACACCTTC. Full variable domain (outside the CDR3, taken from reference TRBV19 and TRBJ1-2): DGGITQSPKYLFRKEGQNVTLSCEQNLNHDAMYWYRQDPGQGLRLIYYSQIVNDFQKGDIAEGYSVSREKKESFPLTVTSAQKNPTAFYLCASTLGLYGYTFGSGTRLTVV.

The rearrangement links TRBV29-1 to TRBJ1-1; 7 bases line up with TRBD1. The CDR3 is made up of 13 amino acids. Germline loops: CDR1 SQVTM, CDR2 ANQGSEA. V lost 5 bases to trimming and J lost 0 bases; unmatched junction nucleotides: 3. The CDR3 spells CSVLTGMNTEAFF. The CDR3, as DNA: TGCAGCGTTCTGACAGGGATGAACACTGAAGCTTTCTTT.

J is TRBJ1-1 and V is TRBV29-1; 9 positions match TRBD1. The CDR3 length is 14 residues. J lost 6 bases, V lost 5 bases, and 10 bases had no gene match. Germline CDR1 reads SQVTM; CDR2 reads ANQGSEA. The chain's CDR3 is CSVFGDRVIAEAFF. DNA of the CDR3: TGCAGCGTTTTTGGGGACAGGGTAATAGCTGAAGCTTTCTTT.

This clone occurred once. CDR3 nucleotides: TGTGCCAGCAGTTTAGTAGGGGCCCAGGAAAAACTGTTTTTT. Amino acid sequence: CASSLVGAQEKLFF. This chain connects TRBV6-6 to TRBJ1-4, with D possibly matching TRBD1 (5 bases). CDR3 size: 14 residues. Germline V gives CDR1 MNHNY, CDR2 SVGAGI (reference sequence). Trimming took off 4 bases at V and 8 bases at J, with 14 bases between the two ends.

J is TRBJ2-5 and V is TRBV10-3; D call uncertain. The V and J ends lost 10 bases and 4 bases respectively, with 7 bases between them. The CDR3 length is 10 residues. CDR1 and CDR2 from the germline V gene are ENHRY and SYGVKD. CDR3 nucleotides: TGTGCCACCAAATCAGAGACCCAGTACTTC. Encoded protein: CATKSETQYF.

This chain joins TRBV7-8 and TRBJ1-1; tentatively, D is TRBD1 (6 bases). The CDR3 contains 16 residues. Trimming removed 6 bases from V and 3 bases from J, with 20 bases in between. CDR1 and CDR2 from the germline V gene are SGHVS and FQNEAQ. DNA for the CDR3: TGTGCCAGCAGGTCCGGTGGCCCAGGGGTACACACTGAAGCTTTCTTT. Translation gives CASRSGGPGVHTEAFF.

V is TRBV4-1 and J is TRBJ1-2, with D tentatively TRBD1 (5 bases). Germline loops: CDR1 MGHRA, CDR2 YSYEKL. CDR3 size: 18 residues. V lost 3 bases and J lost 2, with 22 bases in between. DNA of the CDR3: TGCGCCAGCAGCCAGAGATCCGAGGCGACAGCAAGAAACTATGGCTACACCTTC. This translates into CASSQRSEATARNYGYTF.

DNA of the CDR3: TGTGCCAGCAGCGCGGGAGGGAGTGGAGCTTTCTTT. It is translated as CASSAGGSGAFF. The rearrangement uses TRBV12-3 or TRBV12-4 and TRBJ1-1; D ambiguous. Trimming pared 6 bases from V and 10 bases from J, leaving 15 bases between. The CDR3 is 12 amino acids.

The gene calls are TRBV5-1 and TRBJ1-6, with D possibly TRBD1 on 5 matching bases. This CDR3 has 15 residues. Trimming removed 0 bases from V and 8 bases from J, with 12 bases in between. Germline V gene data show CDR1 as SGHRS and CDR2 as YFSETQ. CDR3 in amino acids: CASSLAGQGYSPLHF. In nucleotides, the CDR3 is TGCGCCAGCAGCTTGGCCGGACAAGGTTATTCACCCCTCCACTTT.

This chain uses TRBV7-9 with TRBJ1-1; D may be TRBD1 (5 bases). The CDR3 contains 13 residues. The germline CDR1 and CDR2 sequences are SEHNR and FQNEAQ (reference sequence). The V end lost 3 bases, the J end lost 7 bases, and 12 bases lay between the germline ends. Here the CDR3 reads CASSFTRDDEAFF. The CDR3 DNA follows: TGTGCCAGCAGCTTTACCAGGGATGATGAAGCTTTCTTT.

This rearrangement joins TRBV4-2 to TRBJ2-3; D perhaps matches TRBD2 (6 bases). The V end lost 1 base, the J end lost 6 bases, and 11 bases lay between the germline ends. This CDR3 spans 14 amino acids. CDR1 is LGHNA, CDR2 YNFKEQ, per germline. CDR3 nucleotides: TGTGCCAGCAGCCAAGGTGGGGGGAAGGATACGCAGTATTTT. It codes for CASSQGGGKDTQYF.

This clone was seen just once. CDR3 DNA sequence: TGTGCCACCAGCAGAGACAGGGTATTAGCTGGGGCCAACGTCCTGACTTTC. This encodes CATSRDRVLAGANVLTF. The chain combines TRBV15 with TRBJ2-6; possibly TRBD1 for D (5 bases). Per the germline V gene, CDR1 is LNHNV and CDR2 is YYDKDF (reference sequence). The CDR3 is 17 amino acids. The V gene lost 0 bases and the J gene lost 2 bases, with 11 bases spanning the gap. Variable domain in full (rest from reference TRBV15 and TRBJ2-6): DAMVIQNPRYQVTQFGKPVTLSCSQTLNHNVMYWYQQKSSQAPKLLFHYYDKDFNNEADTPDNFQSRRPNTSFCFLDIRSPGLGDTAMYLCATSRDRVLAGANVLTFGAGSRLTVL.

The chain uses TRBV15 and TRBJ2-7; the D gene is possibly TRBD1 (5 bases). Germline V gene sequence: CDR1 LNHNV, CDR2 YYDKDF (reference sequence). V dropped 9 bases and J dropped 5 bases, with 11 bases sitting between them. CDR3 length equals 11 residues. CDR3 coding DNA: TGTGCCACAGAGGACACCAACGAGCAGTACTTC. This translates into CATEDTNEQYF.

The rearrangement uses TRBV6-1 and TRBJ1-3; TRBD1 agrees at 10 bases. Germline CDR1 reads MNHNS; CDR2 reads SASEGT. J was trimmed by 2 bases and V by 2 bases; bases with no gene match: 9. This CDR3 has 18 amino acids. DNA for the CDR3: TGTGCCAGCAGTGAATCCAGGCGACAGGGGGCGACTGGAAACACCATATATTTT. Translated, it gives CASSESRRQGATGNTIYF.

The gene calls are TRBV18 and TRBJ2-5; TRBD2 aligns across 7 bases. Per germline, CDR1 KGHSH and CDR2 LQKENI. The length of the CDR3 is 14 residues. J lost 1 base, V lost 4 bases, and 3 bases had no gene match. CDR3: CASSQLAVQETQYF. In DNA form, the CDR3 reads TGTGCCAGCTCACAGCTAGCGGTCCAAGAGACCCAGTACTTC.

V is TRBV5-6 and J is TRBJ2-1; 7 bases fit TRBD2. The CDR3 has 16 amino acids. Germline trimming cut 4 bases from V and 4 bases from J; bases unmatched to any gene: 11. In germline, CDR1 is SGHDT, CDR2 YYEEEE. The CDR3 loop is CASSLSNGRSYNEQFF. The CDR3 DNA reads TGTGCCAGCAGCCTGTCCAACGGGAGGTCGTACAATGAGCAGTTCTTC.

The rearrangement links TRBV30 to TRBJ2-2, with a weak D call TRBD2 (5 bases). This CDR3 is 14 amino acids long. From germline, CDR1 is GTSNPN and CDR2 SVGIG (reference sequence). Trimming removed 4 bases from V and 4 bases from J, with 13 bases in between. CDR3 sequence reads: CAWTGNQVTGELFF. CDR3 nucleotide sequence: TGTGCCTGGACGGGGAATCAAGTCACCGGGGAGCTGTTTTTT.

V usage is TRBV6-5 and J usage is TRBJ1-6; D ambiguous. The germline gives CDR1 MNHEY, CDR2 SVGAGI. The CDR3 has 12 amino acids. V was clipped by 5 bases and J by 7 bases, with 6 bases between them. The CDR3 protein is CASSQSNSPLHF. In DNA, the CDR3 is TGTGCCAGCAGTCAGTCGAATTCACCCCTCCACTTT.

Only one count was recorded for this clone. J is TRBJ1-6 and V is TRBV7-6, with 8 bases that match TRBD1. V trimming: 6 bases; J trimming: 7 bases; junction bases outside the gene matches: 8. Germline CDR1 reads SGHVS; CDR2 reads FNYEAQ. The CDR3 contains 15 residues. The CDR3 region is CASRHERTGNSPLHF. The CDR3 DNA sequence: TGTGCCAGCAGACATGAGAGGACAGGGAATTCACCCCTCCACTTT.

The V gene is TRBV13, the J gene TRBJ1-5; D not resolved. V dropped 5 bases and J dropped 0 bases, with 8 bases sitting between them. The germline gives CDR1 PRHDT, CDR2 FYEKMQ (reference sequence). This CDR3 comprises 14 residues. The CDR3 reads CASSRSYSNQPQHF. The CDR3 nucleotides read TGTGCCAGCAGCCGGTCTTATAGCAATCAGCCCCAGCATTTT.

The chain has TRBV2 and TRBJ1-1, with 12 bases identical to TRBD1. CDR1 is SNHLY and CDR2 is FYNNEI in the germline V gene. Trimming at V came to 6 bases and at J to 5 bases, leaving 16 bases not matched to a gene. This CDR3 spans 18 amino acids. The CDR3 DNA reads as TGTGCCAGCAGGATTGGTGAGGGACAGGGGGCGCTGGGTACTGAAGCTTTCTTT. Its protein is CASRIGEGQGALGTEAFF. Full variable domain (missing parts from reference TRBV2 and TRBJ1-1): EPEVTQTPSHQVTQMGQEVILRCVPISNHLYFYWYRQILGQKVEFLVSFYNNEISEKSEIFDDQFSVERPDGSNFTLKIRSTKLEDSAMYFCASRIGEGQGALGTEAFFGQGTRLTVV.

This chain joins TRBV12-3 or TRBV12-4 and TRBJ1-2; D remains unclear. V was trimmed by 6 bases and J by 6 bases, leaving 14 bases between them. The length of the CDR3 is 13 residues. CDR3 in amino acids: CASRNGNRHGYTF. The CDR3 DNA is TGTGCCAGCAGGAACGGGAATCGGCATGGCTACACCTTC.